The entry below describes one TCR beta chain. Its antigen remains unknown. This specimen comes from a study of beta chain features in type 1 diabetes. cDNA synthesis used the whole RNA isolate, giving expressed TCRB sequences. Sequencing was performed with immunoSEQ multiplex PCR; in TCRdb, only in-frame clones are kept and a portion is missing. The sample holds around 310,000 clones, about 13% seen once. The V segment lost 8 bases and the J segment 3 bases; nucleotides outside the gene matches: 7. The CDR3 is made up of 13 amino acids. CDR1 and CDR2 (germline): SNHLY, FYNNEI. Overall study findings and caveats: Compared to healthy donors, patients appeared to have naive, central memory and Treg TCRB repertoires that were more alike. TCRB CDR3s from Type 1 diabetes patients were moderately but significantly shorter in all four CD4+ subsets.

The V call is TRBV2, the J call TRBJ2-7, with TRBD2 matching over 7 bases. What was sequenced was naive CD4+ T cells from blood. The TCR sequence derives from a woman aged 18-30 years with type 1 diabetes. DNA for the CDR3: TGTGCCAGCCTGAGGGGAGGGAACTACGAGCAGTACTTC. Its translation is CASLRGGNYEQYF. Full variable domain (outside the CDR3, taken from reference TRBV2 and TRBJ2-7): EPEVTQTPSHQVTQMGQEVILRCVPISNHLYFYWYRQILGQKVEFLVSFYNNEISEKSEIFDDQFSVERPDGSNFTLKIRSTKLEDSAMYFCASLRGGNYEQYFGPGTRLTVT.